Presented here are 5 T cell receptor beta chains from one specimen sequenced in a study of T cell responses to AZD1222 COVID-19 vaccine. Repertoires were generated with immunoSEQ multiplex PCR, while TCRdb's copy carries only in-frame clones and drops some. The sample shows fewer than 110,000 clones, 75% to 90% of them seen only once. The sample in question was peripheral blood, obtained on day 0 of AZD1222 vaccination. These receptors originate from an adult in good health.

The V and J genes are TRBV10-3 and TRBJ2-2; D unclear. There are 12 residues in the CDR3. In germline, CDR1 is ENHRY, CDR2 SYGVKD. The V end lost 5 bases, the J end lost 3 bases, and 4 bases lay between the germline ends. DNA for the CDR3: TGTGCCATCAGTAATTACACCGGGGAGCTGTTTTTT. Protein sequence: CAISNYTGELFF.

The chain joins TRBV6-2 or TRBV6-3 to TRBJ2-7, with 10 bases identical to TRBD2. CDR1 MNHEY and CDR2 SVGEGT come from the germline V gene. J gave up 1 base and V 2 bases, and 11 bases lay outside the gene matches. This CDR3 has 18 residues. The CDR3 coding sequence is TGTGCCAGCAGTTACGTTCTAGCGGGAGAGTGGAGGTCCTACGAGCAGTACTTC. Translating it yields CASSYVLAGEWRSYEQYF.

This clone was seen a single time. The V call is TRBV2, the J call TRBJ2-7, with 8 bases matching TRBD1. The CDR3 is 14 amino acids. Looked up from germline, CDR1 is SNHLY and CDR2 is FYNNEI. V lost 7 bases to trimming and J lost 5 bases; unmatched junction nucleotides: 10. The CDR3 bases are TGTGCCAGCATTGAGGACAGGGTAAAGAACGAGCAGTACTTC. It is translated as CASIEDRVKNEQYF.

This clone was observed a single time. The chain couples TRBV6-2 or TRBV6-3 to TRBJ2-7, with 8 bases aligning to TRBD2. Trimming removed 1 base from V and 0 bases from J; junction bases left unmatched: 5. The CDR3 spans 16 residues. The germline gives CDR1 MNHEY, CDR2 SVGEGT. CDR3: CASSYFTGRVSYEQYF. The CDR3, as DNA: TGTGCCAGCAGTTACTTCACCGGGAGGGTCTCCTACGAGCAGTACTTC.

This clone turned up a few times. The chain employs TRBV19 and TRBJ2-4, with no clear D. Germline V CDR1 and CDR2: LNHDA, SQIVND (reference sequence). This CDR3 is 14 amino acids long. V was shortened by 5 bases and J by 6 bases, with 14 bases between the two germline ends. CDR3 in amino acids: CASSVGPKGNIQYF. The CDR3 DNA is TGTGCCAGTAGTGTCGGTCCCAAGGGAAACATTCAGTACTTC.